This note documents a single T cell receptor beta chain sequence. V was pared by 6 bases and J by 5 bases, with 11 bases between. Germline V gene lookup returns CDR1 MNHEY and CDR2 SVGAGI. CDR3 size: 13 residues. In the original analysis: Scientists estimated how many nucleated cells there were by amplifying reference gene primers. Sequencing used immunoSEQ multiplex PCR; TCRdb keeps in-frame clones, though not all of them. That table gives V, J and clone size, and the DNA gave D and trimming. The sample yields approximately 170,000 clones, roughly nine tenths seen once. The record originates from a study of blood T cell repertoires in COVID-19. Study information: Researchers got acute and convalescent COVID-19 samples from the United States, Italy and Spain.

The receptor was isolated from a woman between 70 and 85 years old with acute or convalescent COVID-19. What was sequenced was peripheral blood. This chain connects TRBV6-5 to TRBJ1-5; no definite D call. The chain's CDR3 is CASSLTQYQPQHF. The CDR3 DNA sequence: TGTGCCAGCAGCTTGACTCAATATCAGCCCCAGCATTTT.